This is a list of T cell receptor beta chains from one sample in a study of T-cell reconstitution after alpha-beta-depleted transplantation in children. From the PCR reads, TCRdb called clonotypes with MiXCR, one entry per CDR3 protein. Seen here are approximately 640,000 distinct CDR3 sequences, approximately 15% observed once, and the top ten hold 1.1%. Sample: PBMCs from the stem cell graft donor, taken from the stem cell graft. Every receptor here comes from a human donor who donated a stem cell graft to a child with acute myeloid leukemia. Each CDR3 is given with its conserved first and last residue. D genes are given only for firm matches. Where a row states a size, it is once, few, many or the class of an expanded clone; other rows omit it.

d_gene	j_gene	abundance	v_gene	CDR3nt	CDR3aa
TRBD2	TRBJ2-5	.	TRBV20-1	TGCAGTGCTAGAGGGTCCCTACTAGCGGGGAGGCTTGGAGAGACCCAGTACTTC	CSARGSLLAGRLGETQYF
TRBD2	TRBJ2-1	.	TRBV7-7	TGTGCCAGCAGCTTAGCGGGACTAGCGGGGGATGAGCAGTTCTTC	CASSLAGLAGDEQFF
.	TRBJ2-3	.	TRBV12-3/TRBV12-4	TGTGCCAGCAGTTCTGGGGACTCCCTCACAGATACGCAGTATTTT	CASSSGDSLTDTQYF
TRBD1	TRBJ1-2	many	TRBV6-5	TGTGCCAGCAGGCGGGACAGGGGAGGCTACACCTTC	CASRRDRGGYTF
TRBD1	TRBJ2-1	.	TRBV18	TGTGCCAGCTCCAGGGGGCTTGGGGCCAATGAGCAGTTCTTC	CASSRGLGANEQFF
TRBD1	TRBJ2-6	few	TRBV5-6	TGTGCCAGCAGCTCCACCCTTGACAGGGTGCGACTATCTGGGGCCAACGTCCTGACTTTC	CASSSTLDRVRLSGANVLTF
TRBD1	TRBJ2-1	few	TRBV6-2/TRBV6-3	TGTGCCAGCACTACGGGACAGCTTGGGGACAATGAGCAGTTCTTC	CASTTGQLGDNEQFF
TRBD2	TRBJ2-5	.	TRBV7-8	TGTGCCAGCAGCTTGGGCGGGGGTATCCAAGAGACCCAGTACTTC	CASSLGGGIQETQYF
TRBD2	TRBJ2-7	few	TRBV27	TGTGCCAGCAGGGAACTAGCGGGGGGCTCCTACGAGCAGTACTTC	CASRELAGGSYEQYF
.	TRBJ1-5	few	TRBV12-3/TRBV12-4	TGTGCCAGCAGCCTGTTTATGGGCTGGGGCAATCAGCCCCAGCATTTT	CASSLFMGWGNQPQHF